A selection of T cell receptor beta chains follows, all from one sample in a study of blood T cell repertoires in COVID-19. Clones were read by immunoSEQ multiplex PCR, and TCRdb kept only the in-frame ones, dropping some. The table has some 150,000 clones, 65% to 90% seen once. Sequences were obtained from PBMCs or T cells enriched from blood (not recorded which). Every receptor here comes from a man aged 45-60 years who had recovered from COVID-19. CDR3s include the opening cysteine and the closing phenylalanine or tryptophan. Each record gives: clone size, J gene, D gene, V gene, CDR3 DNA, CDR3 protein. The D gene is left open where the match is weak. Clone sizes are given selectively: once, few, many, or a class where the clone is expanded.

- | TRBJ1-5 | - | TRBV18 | TGTGCCAGCTCACCGGACGGACTCAATCAGCCCCAGCATTTT | CASSPDGLNQPQHF
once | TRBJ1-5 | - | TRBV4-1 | TGCGCCAGCAGCCTGTCCGGGACAAACAATCAGCCCCAGCATTTT | CASSLSGTNNQPQHF
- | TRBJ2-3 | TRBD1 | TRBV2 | TGTGCCAGCGGAAAACAGGGGAACACAGATACGCAGTATTTT | CASGKQGNTDTQYF
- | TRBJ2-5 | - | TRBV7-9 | TGTGCCAGCAGCTCCGGACAGAAAGAGACCCAGTACTTC | CASSSGQKETQYF
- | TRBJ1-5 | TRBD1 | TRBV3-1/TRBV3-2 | TGTGCCAGCAGCCAATCTGGTACAGGGGCGGGTAGCAATCAGCCCCAGCATTTT | CASSQSGTGAGSNQPQHF
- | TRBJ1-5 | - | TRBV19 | TGTGCCAGTACCTCAGGACACCGAGGTGGCAATCAGCCCCAGCATTTT | CASTSGHRGGNQPQHF
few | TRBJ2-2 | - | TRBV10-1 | TGCGCCAGTGCTGACTACAACACCGGGGAGCTGTTTTTT | CASADYNTGELFF
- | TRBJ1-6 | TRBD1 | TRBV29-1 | TGCAGCGTTGCCCAGGGGGCCAATTCACCCCTCCACTTT | CSVAQGANSPLHF
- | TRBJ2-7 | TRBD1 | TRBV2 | TGTGCCGCCCGAAAGTCGTGGACAGGGGACGAGCAGTACTTC | CAARKSWTGDEQYF
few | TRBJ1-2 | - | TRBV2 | TGTGCCAGCAGTTCACCACAGGCTGTCTATGGCTACACCTTC | CASSSPQAVYGYTF
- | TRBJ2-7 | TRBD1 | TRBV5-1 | TGCGCCAGCAGCCCGGCCGGACAGGAAATCTACGAGCAGTACTTC | CASSPAGQEIYEQYF
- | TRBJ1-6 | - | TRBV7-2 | TGTGCCAGCAGCTCGCCGGGGAATAATTCACCCCTCCACTTT | CASSSPGNNSPLHF
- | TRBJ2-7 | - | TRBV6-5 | TGTGCCACCCGAGGGTCCCCAACCTACGAGCAGTACTTC | CATRGSPTYEQYF
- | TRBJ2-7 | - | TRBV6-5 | TGTGCCAGCAGCGGGGTAACCTACGAGCAGTACTTC | CASSGVTYEQYF
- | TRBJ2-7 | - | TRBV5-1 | TGCGCCAGCAGCCTTTTGGGGGGTAGCTCCTACGAGCAGTACTTC | CASSLLGGSSYEQYF
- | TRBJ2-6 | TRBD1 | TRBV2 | TGTGCCAGCAGTGGAGGGGGCGCGTATGGGGCCAACGTCCTGACTTTC | CASSGGGAYGANVLTF
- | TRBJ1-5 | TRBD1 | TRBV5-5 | TGTGCCAGCAGTTTCGCCGGGACAGGGAGCAATCAGCCCCAGCATTTT | CASSFAGTGSNQPQHF
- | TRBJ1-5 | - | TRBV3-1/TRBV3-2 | TGTGCCAGCTCATCCAGCCAGGGAGGTCAGCCCCAGCATTTT | CASSSSQGGQPQHF
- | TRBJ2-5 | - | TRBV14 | TGTGCCAGCAGCCAAGTGGCGGCAGCCGTCCAAGAGACCCAGTACTTC | CASSQVAAAVQETQYF
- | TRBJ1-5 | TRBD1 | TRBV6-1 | TGTGCCAGCAGTGAAGACAGGGGGAGCAATCAGCCCCAGCATTTT | CASSEDRGSNQPQHF
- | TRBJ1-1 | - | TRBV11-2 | TGTGCCAGCAGCGTCAGGGACACTGAAGCTTTCTTT | CASSVRDTEAFF
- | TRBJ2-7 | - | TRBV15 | TGTGCCACCAGCAGATACCCCCCCTGGAGGGGAGTGTACGAGCAGTACTTC | CATSRYPPWRGVYEQYF
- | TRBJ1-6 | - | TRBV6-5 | TGTGCCAGCAGTTACCAGGGCAACTCCTATAATTCACCCCTCCACTTT | CASSYQGNSYNSPLHF
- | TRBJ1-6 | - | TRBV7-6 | TGTGCCAGCAGCTTAGCATCTGGCTTCGATTCACCCCTCCACTTT | CASSLASGFDSPLHF
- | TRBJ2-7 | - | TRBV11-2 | TGTGCCAGCAGCCCTAGTATATGGGAGCAGTACTTC | CASSPSIWEQYF
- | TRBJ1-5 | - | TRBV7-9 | TGTGCCAGCAGCCCCGTCGGTTCGGGCAATCAGCCCCAGCATTTT | CASSPVGSGNQPQHF
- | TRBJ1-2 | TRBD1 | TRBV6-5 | TGTGCCAGCAGAGTTCCGGGACAGGGAAACTATGGCTACACCTTC | CASRVPGQGNYGYTF
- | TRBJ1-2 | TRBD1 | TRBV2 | TGTGCCAGCGGGAGGACAGGGAACTATGGCTACACCTTC | CASGRTGNYGYTF
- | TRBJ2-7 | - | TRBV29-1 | TGCAGCGTTTGGACAAGCTACGAGCAGTACTTC | CSVWTSYEQYF
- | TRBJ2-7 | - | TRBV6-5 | TGTGCCAGCAGTTACTCGTCTCGGGGTTTCAACTCTGGGCAGTACTTC | CASSYSSRGFNSGQYF
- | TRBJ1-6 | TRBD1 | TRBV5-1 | TGCGCCAGCAGCTTGGTGGGACAGGATTCACCCCTCCACTTT | CASSLVGQDSPLHF
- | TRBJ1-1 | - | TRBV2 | TGTGCCAGCCACCGAACAGGGATGAACACTGAAGCTTTCTTT | CASHRTGMNTEAFF
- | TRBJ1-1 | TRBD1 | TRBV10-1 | TGCGCCAGCAGTAGACAGGGAGGCACTGAAGCTTTCTTT | CASSRQGGTEAFF
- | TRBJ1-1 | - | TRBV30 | TGTGCCTGGAGTGGAGGGAGGTGGGGGACGAACACTGAAGCTTTCTTT | CAWSGGRWGTNTEAFF
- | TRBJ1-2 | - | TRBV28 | TGTGCCAGCAGTTTATTGTCAGGGGAGGGCTACACCTTC | CASSLLSGEGYTF
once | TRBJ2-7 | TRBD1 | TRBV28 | TGTGCCAGCAGTTCGTTGACAGGGCCCTACGAGCAGTACTTC | CASSSLTGPYEQYF
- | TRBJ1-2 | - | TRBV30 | TGTGCCTGGAGTGGGGACACCCCAACTGGCTACACCTTC | CAWSGDTPTGYTF
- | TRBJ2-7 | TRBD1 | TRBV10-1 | TGCGCCAGCAGTCGACAGGGGTCCCACGAGCAGTACTTC | CASSRQGSHEQYF
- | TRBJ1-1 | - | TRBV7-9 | TGTGCCAGCAGCTTAGATGCGCGGAACACTGAAGCTTTCTTT | CASSLDARNTEAFF
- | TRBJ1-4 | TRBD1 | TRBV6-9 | TGTGCCAGCAGTTCCCGGGACAGGGGTAATGAAAAACTGTTTTTT | CASSSRDRGNEKLFF
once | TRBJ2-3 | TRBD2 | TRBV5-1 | TGCGCCAGCAGCTTGGGAAAACTAGCGGGGGTCACAGATACGCAGTATTTT | CASSLGKLAGVTDTQYF
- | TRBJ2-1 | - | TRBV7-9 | TGTGCCAGCAGCTTAGAAGGGGCCTCCTACAATGAGCAGTTCTTC | CASSLEGASYNEQFF
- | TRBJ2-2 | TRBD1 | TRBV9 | TGTGCCAGCAGCGTAGCGGGGACAGGGAGGACCGGGGAGCTGTTTTTT | CASSVAGTGRTGELFF
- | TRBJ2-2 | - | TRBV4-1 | TGCGCCAGCAGCCAAGGACCAGGCAACACCGGGGAGCTGTTTTTT | CASSQGPGNTGELFF
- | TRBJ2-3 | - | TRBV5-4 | TGTGCCAGCAGCCCCGAGACGGGGGTCACAGATACGCAGTATTTT | CASSPETGVTDTQYF
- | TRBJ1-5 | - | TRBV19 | TGTGCCAGTAGACCCGGGGGAGGGAACAATCAGCCCCAGCATTTT | CASRPGGGNNQPQHF
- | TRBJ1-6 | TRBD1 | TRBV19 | TGTGCCAGTAGTGCAGCCGGGACAGGGATTAATTCACCCCTCCACTTT | CASSAAGTGINSPLHF
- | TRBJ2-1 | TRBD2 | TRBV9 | TGTGCCAGCAGCTCCGGGGGGGGGACCTACAATGAGCAGTTCTTC | CASSSGGGTYNEQFF
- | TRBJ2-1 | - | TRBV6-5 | TGTGCCAGCAGTTTACCTAAACAGGGCCAGGCCATTGAGCAGTTCTTC | CASSLPKQGQAIEQFF
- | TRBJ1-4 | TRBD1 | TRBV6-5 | TGTGCCAGCGTTAAGGACAGGGGGGATGAAAAACTGTTTTTT | CASVKDRGDEKLFF
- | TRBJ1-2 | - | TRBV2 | TGTGCCAGCAATGCCCAGGGTAACTATGGCTACACCTTC | CASNAQGNYGYTF
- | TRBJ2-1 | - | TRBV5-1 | TGCGCCAGCAGAATCGGAGACAATGAGCAGTTCTTC | CASRIGDNEQFF
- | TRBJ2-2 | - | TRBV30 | TGTGCCTGGAGCTCCTCCGGGACCGGGGAGCTGTTTTTT | CAWSSSGTGELFF
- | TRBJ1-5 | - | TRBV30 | TGTGCCTGGGGTCGGTCTAGTACAGGGACTAACAATCAGCCCCAGCATTTT | CAWGRSSTGTNNQPQHF
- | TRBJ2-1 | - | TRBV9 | TGTGCCAGCAGCGCCGGACAGTCTCAAAATGAGCAGTTCTTC | CASSAGQSQNEQFF